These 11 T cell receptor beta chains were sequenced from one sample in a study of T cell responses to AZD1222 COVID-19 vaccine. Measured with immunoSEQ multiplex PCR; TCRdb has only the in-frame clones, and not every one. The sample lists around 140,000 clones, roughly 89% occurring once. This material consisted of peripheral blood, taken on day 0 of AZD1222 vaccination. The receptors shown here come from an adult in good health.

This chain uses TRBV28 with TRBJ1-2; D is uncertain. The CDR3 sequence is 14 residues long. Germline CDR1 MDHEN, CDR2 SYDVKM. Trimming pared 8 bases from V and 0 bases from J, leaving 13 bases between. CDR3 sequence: CASQRGGPNYGYTF. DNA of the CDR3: TGTGCCAGCCAACGGGGAGGTCCTAACTATGGCTACACCTTC.

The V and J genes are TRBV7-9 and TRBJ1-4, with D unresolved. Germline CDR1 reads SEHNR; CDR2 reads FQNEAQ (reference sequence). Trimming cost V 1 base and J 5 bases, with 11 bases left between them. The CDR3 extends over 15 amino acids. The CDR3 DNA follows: TGTGCCAGCAGCTTAGTAGGCAGTCCCAATGAAAAACTGTTTTTT. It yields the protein CASSLVGSPNEKLFF.

The chain's CDR3 is CASSLAGAPDYTF. For the CDR3, the DNA is TGTGCCAGCAGCTTGGCAGGGGCTCCTGACTACACCTTC. This chain links TRBV7-9 with TRBJ1-2, with D possibly TRBD1 on 6 matching bases. CDR1 is SEHNR and CDR2 is FQNEAQ in the germline V gene (reference sequence). This CDR3 is 13 amino acids long. V lost 3 bases to trimming and J lost 10 bases, with 15 bases between them.

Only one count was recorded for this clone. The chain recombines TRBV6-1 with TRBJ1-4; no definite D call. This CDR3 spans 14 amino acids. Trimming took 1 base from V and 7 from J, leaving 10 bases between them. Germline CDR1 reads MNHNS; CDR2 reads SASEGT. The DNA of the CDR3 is TGTGCCAGCAGTGAAGGGGGAGGTTTTGAAAAACTGTTTTTT. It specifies CASSEGGGFEKLFF.

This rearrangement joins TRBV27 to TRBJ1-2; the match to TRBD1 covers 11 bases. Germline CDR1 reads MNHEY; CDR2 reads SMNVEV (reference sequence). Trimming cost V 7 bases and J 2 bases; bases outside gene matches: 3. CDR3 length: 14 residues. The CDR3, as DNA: TGTGCCAGCACCTGGACAGGGGGCAACTATGGCTACACCTTC. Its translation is CASTWTGGNYGYTF.

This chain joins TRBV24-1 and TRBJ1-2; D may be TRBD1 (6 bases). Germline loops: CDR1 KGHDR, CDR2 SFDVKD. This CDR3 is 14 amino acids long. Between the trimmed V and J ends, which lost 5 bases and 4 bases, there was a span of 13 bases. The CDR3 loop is CATSARTGSYGYTF. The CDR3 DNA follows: TGTGCCACCAGTGCCCGAACAGGGTCCTATGGCTACACCTTC.

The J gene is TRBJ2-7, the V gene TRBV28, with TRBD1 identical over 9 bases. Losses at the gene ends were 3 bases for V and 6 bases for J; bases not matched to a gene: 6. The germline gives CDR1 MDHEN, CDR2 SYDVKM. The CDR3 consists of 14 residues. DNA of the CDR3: TGTGCCAGCAGTTTTAGTCTACAGGGGGCCGAGCAGTACTTC. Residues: CASSFSLQGAEQYF.

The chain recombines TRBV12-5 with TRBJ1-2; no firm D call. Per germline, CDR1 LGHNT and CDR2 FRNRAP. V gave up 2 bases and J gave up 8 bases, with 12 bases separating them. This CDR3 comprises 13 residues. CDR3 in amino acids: CASGLQTEVGYTF. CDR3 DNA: TGTGCTAGTGGTTTGCAGACGGAGGTGGGCTACACCTTC. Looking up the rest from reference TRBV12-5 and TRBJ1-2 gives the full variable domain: DARVTQTPRHKVTEMGQEVTMRCQPILGHNTVFWYRQTMMQGLELLAYFRNRAPLDDSGMPKDRFSAEMPDATLATLKIQPSEPRDSAVYFCASGLQTEVGYTFGSGTRLTVV.

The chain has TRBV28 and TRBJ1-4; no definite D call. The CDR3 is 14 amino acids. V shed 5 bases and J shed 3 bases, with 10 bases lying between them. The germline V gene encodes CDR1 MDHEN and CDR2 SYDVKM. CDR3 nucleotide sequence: TGTGCCAGCAGTGCCTTAGGCGCTAATGAAAAACTGTTTTTT. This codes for CASSALGANEKLFF.

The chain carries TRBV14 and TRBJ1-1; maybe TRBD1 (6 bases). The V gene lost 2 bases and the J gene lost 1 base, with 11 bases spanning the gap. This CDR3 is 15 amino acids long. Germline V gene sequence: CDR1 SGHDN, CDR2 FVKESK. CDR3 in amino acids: CASSQPGHENTEAFF. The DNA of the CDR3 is TGTGCCAGCAGCCAACCGGGACACGAGAACACTGAAGCTTTCTTT.

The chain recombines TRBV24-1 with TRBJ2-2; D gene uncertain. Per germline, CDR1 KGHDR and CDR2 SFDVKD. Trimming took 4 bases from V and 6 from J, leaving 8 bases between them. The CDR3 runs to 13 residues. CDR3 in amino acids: CATSDAGAGELFF. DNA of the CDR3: TGTGCCACCAGTGACGCTGGAGCCGGGGAGCTGTTTTTT.